This TCR beta chain was profiled in a study of T cell responses to AZD1222 COVID-19 vaccine. Assay used: immunoSEQ multiplex PCR; TCRdb lists only in-frame clones, some missing. The sample has 190,000 or so clones, roughly 91% seen once; the top ten hold roughly 26%. V was pared by 4 bases and J by 0 bases, with 7 bases of the junction left unmatched. This CDR3 is built from 16 residues. The germline CDR1 and CDR2 sequences are LGHDT and YNNKEL (reference sequence). This clonotype was sampled from an adult who received the AZD1222 COVID-19 vaccine. The source was peripheral blood, collected 28 days after the second AZD1222 dose. The chain combines TRBV3-1 (or the pseudogene TRBV3-2) with TRBJ2-3; 7 bases match TRBD2. The CDR3 bases are TGTGCCAGCAGCCCCCATAGCGGGCTTAGCACAGATACGCAGTATTTT. Translated: CASSPHSGLSTDTQYF.